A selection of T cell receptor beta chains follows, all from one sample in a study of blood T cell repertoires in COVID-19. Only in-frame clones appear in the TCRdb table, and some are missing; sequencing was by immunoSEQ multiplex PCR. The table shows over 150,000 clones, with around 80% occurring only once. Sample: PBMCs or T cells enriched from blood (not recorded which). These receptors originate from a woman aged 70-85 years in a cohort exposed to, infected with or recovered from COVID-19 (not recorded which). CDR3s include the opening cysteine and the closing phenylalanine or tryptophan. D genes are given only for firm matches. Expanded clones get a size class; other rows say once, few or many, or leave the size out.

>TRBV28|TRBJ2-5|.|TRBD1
CASRSGQGVQETQYF
TGTGCCAGCAGAAGCGGACAGGGGGTTCAAGAGACCCAGTACTTC
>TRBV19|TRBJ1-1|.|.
CASSIPWRNTEAFF
TGTGCCAGTAGTATTCCCTGGAGGAACACTGAAGCTTTCTTT
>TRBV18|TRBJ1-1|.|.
CASSRSEQEKAFF
TGTGCCAGCTCACGCAGCGAACAAGAAAAAGCTTTCTTT
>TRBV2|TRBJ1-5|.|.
CASSDEGNQPQHF
TGTGCCAGCAGTGATGAGGGCAATCAGCCCCAGCATTTT
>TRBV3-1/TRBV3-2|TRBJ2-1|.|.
CASSQGTIPNEQFF
TGTGCCAGCAGCCAAGGGACTATCCCCAATGAGCAGTTCTTC
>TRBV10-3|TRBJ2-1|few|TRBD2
CAISLIAGGNNEQFF
TGTGCCATCAGCCTAATAGCGGGAGGGAACAATGAGCAGTTCTTC
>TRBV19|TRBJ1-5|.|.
CATSSQGSGQPQHF
TGTGCCACTTCGAGCCAGGGTTCTGGTCAGCCCCAGCATTTT
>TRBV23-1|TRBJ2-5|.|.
CASSPGNRCQETQYF
TGCGCCAGCAGTCCGGGGAACCGGTGCCAAGAGACCCAGTACTTC
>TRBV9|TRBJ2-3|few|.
CASSVRDNWVGPSITDTQYF
TGTGCCAGCAGCGTTAGGGACAACTGGGTGGGTCCGTCCATCACAGATACGCAGTATTTT
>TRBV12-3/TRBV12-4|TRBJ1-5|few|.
CASSYGGQPQHF
TGTGCCAGCAGTTACGGGGGTCAGCCCCAGCATTTT
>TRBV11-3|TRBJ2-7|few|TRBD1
CASSLVGTGPGYEQYF
TGTGCCAGCAGCTTAGTCGGGACAGGGCCGGGGTACGAGCAGTACTTC
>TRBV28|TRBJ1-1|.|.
CASSFGGVKNTEAFF
TGTGCCAGCAGTTTTGGGGGGGTAAAGAACACTGAAGCTTTCTTT
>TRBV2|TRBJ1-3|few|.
CASSGRQTPSSGNTIYF
TGTGCCAGCAGTGGCCGACAGACACCCTCCTCTGGAAACACCATATATTTT
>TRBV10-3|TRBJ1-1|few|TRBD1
CAIRQGNTEAFF
TGTGCCATCCGACAGGGGAACACTGAAGCTTTCTTT
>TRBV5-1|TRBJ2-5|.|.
CASSFQETQYF
TGCGCCAGCAGCTTCCAGGAGACCCAGTACTTC
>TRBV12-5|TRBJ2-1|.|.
CASGLGAASYNEQFF
TGTGCTAGTGGTTTAGGAGCGGCCTCCTACAATGAGCAGTTCTTC
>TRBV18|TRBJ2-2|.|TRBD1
CASSTRTGGTGELFF
TGTGCCAGCTCAACCCGGACAGGGGGCACCGGGGAGCTGTTTTTT
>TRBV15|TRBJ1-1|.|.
CATSRDQEGEAFF
TGTGCCACCAGCAGAGATCAAGAGGGAGAAGCTTTCTTT
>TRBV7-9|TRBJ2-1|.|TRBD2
CASSLTSGTNEQFF
TGTGCCAGCAGCTTAACTAGCGGGACGAATGAGCAGTTCTTC
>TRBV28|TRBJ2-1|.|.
CATRRAASKQFF
TGTGCCACCAGGCGGGCGGCTTCAAAGCAGTTCTTC
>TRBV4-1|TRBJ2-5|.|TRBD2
CASSQEGGGRWTQYF
TGCGCCAGCAGCCAAGAGGGGGGGGGAAGATGGACCCAGTACTTC
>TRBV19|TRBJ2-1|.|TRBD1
CASREFGDSSYNEQFF
TGTGCCAGTAGAGAGTTTGGGGACAGCTCCTACAATGAGCAGTTCTTC
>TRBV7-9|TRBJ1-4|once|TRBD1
CASSPGTGNEKLFF
TGTGCCAGCAGCCCCGGGACAGGGAATGAAAAACTGTTTTTT
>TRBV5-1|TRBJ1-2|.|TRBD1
CASSAGQGAPGDGYTF
TGCGCCAGCAGCGCGGGACAGGGGGCGCCGGGGGATGGCTACACCTTC
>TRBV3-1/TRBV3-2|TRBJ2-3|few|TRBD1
CASSRTGLTDTQYF
TGTGCCAGCAGCCGGACAGGGTTGACAGATACGCAGTATTTT
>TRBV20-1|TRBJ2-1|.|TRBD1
CSASRTGAYNEQFF
TGCAGTGCTAGTAGGACAGGGGCCTACAATGAGCAGTTCTTC
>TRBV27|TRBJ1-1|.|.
CASSMRALNTEAFF
TGTGCCAGCAGCATGAGGGCGTTGAACACTGAAGCTTTCTTT
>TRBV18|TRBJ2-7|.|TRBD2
CASSPVPSGRAMVLEQYF
TGTGCCAGCTCACCGGTCCCTAGCGGGAGGGCTATGGTTCTCGAGCAGTACTTC
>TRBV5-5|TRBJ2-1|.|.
CASSFDLGVSYNEQFF
TGTGCCAGCAGTTTTGACTTGGGTGTCTCCTACAATGAGCAGTTCTTC
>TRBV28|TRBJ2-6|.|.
CASSLGFRSGANVLTF
TGTGCCAGCAGTTTAGGCTTCCGCTCTGGGGCCAACGTCCTGACTTTC
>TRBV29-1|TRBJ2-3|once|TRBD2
CSDSAGPHTDTQYF
TGCAGCGACTCAGCGGGACCACACACAGATACGCAGTATTTT
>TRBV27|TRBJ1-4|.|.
CASSFRGTNEKLFF
TGTGCCAGCAGTTTCCGAGGAACTAATGAAAAACTGTTTTTT
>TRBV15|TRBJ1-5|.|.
CATSRDLEEPQHF
TGTGCCACCAGCAGAGATTTGGAGGAGCCCCAGCATTTT
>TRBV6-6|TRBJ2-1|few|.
CASSPSDNSYNEQFF
TGTGCCAGCAGCCCGTCGGACAATTCATACAATGAGCAGTTCTTC
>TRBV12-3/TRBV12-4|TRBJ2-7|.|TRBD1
CASRSGGRYEQYF
TGTGCCAGCAGATCAGGGGGACGGTACGAGCAGTACTTC
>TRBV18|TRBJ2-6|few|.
CASDRGSSGANVLTF
TGTGCCAGCGACCGGGGGTCCTCTGGGGCCAACGTCCTGACTTTC
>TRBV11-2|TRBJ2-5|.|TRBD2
CASSLDREGGVETQYF
TGTGCCAGCAGCTTAGATCGGGAGGGAGGGGTAGAGACCCAGTACTTC
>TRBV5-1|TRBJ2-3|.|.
CASSIGSTDTQYF
TGCGCCAGCAGCATCGGGAGCACAGATACGCAGTATTTT
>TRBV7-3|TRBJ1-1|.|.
CASSLAGRWTEAFF
TGTGCCAGCAGCTTGGCGGGAAGATGGACTGAAGCTTTCTTT
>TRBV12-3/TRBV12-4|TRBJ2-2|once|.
CASSLQILGELFF
TGTGCCAGCAGTTTACAGATCTTAGGGGAGCTGTTTTTT
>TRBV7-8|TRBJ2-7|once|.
CASSLAAGSAYEQYF
TGTGCCAGCAGCTTAGCGGCGGGGAGTGCCTACGAGCAGTACTTC
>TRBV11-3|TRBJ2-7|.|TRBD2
CASSPTREDGYEQYF
TGTGCCAGCAGCCCTACCCGGGAGGATGGGTACGAGCAGTACTTC
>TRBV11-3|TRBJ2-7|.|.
CASSSGGQYLSSYEQYF
TGTGCCAGCAGCTCGGGGGGCCAGTACTTAAGCTCCTACGAGCAGTACTTC
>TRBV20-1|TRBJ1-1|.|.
CSALRNTEAFF
TGCAGTGCTTTGCGAAACACTGAAGCTTTCTTT
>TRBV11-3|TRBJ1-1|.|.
CASSSQMGRNTEAFF
TGTGCCAGCAGCTCCCAGATGGGGAGGAACACTGAAGCTTTCTTT
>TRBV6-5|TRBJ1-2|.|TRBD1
CASSYTYRGNYGYTF
TGTGCCAGCAGTTACACTTACAGGGGTAACTATGGCTACACCTTC
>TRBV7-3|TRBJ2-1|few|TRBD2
CASSLMGGTYNEQFF
TGTGCCAGCAGCTTAATGGGAGGGACCTACAATGAGCAGTTCTTC
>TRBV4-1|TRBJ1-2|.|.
CASSLDRNYGYTF
TGCGCCAGCAGCCTCGACAGAAACTATGGCTACACCTTC
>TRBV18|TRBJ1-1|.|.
CASSPTPGQTEAFF
TGTGCCAGCTCACCGACACCGGGACAAACTGAAGCTTTCTTT
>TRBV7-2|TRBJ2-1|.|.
CASSVSFDSGSYNEQFF
TGTGCCAGCAGCGTTTCCTTTGACTCCGGCAGCTACAATGAGCAGTTCTTC
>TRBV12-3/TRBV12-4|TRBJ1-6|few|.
CASSDSLNSPLHF
TGTGCCAGCAGCGACAGCCTTAATTCACCCCTCCACTTT
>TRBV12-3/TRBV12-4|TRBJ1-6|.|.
CASSLSGNSPLHF
TGTGCCAGCAGTTTATCCGGTAATTCACCCCTCCACTTT